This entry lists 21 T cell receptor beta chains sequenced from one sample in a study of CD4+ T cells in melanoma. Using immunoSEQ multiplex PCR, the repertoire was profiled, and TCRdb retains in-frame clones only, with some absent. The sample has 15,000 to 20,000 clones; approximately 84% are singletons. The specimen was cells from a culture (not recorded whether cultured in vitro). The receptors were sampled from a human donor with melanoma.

For the CDR3, the DNA is TGTGCCAGCAGCAGAGAGGGGGCAGGTTACAATGAGCAGTTCTTC. This encodes CASSREGAGYNEQFF. The rearrangement links TRBV7-6 to TRBJ2-1; TRBD1 aligns across 7 bases. Germline V gives CDR1 SGHVS, CDR2 FNYEAQ. This CDR3 has 15 amino acids. The ends lost 5 bases at V and 4 bases at J; junction bases unmatched: 8.

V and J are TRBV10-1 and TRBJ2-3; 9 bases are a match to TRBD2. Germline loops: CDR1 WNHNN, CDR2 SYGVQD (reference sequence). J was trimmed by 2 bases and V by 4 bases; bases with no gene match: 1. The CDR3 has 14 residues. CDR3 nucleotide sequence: TGCGCCAGCAGTGTAGCGGGAGCCACAGATACGCAGTATTTT. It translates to CASSVAGATDTQYF.

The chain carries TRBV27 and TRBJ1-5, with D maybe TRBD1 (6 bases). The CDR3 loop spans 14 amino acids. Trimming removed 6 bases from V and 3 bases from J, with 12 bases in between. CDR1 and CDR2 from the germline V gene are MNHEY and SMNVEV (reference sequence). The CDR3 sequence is CASRPQGNNQPQHF. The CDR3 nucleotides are TGTGCCAGCAGACCCCAGGGGAACAATCAGCCCCAGCATTTT.

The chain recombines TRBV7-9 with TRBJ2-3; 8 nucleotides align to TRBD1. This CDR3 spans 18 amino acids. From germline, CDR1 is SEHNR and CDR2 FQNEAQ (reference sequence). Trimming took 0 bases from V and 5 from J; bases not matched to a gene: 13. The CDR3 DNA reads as TGTGCCAGCAGCTTAGCTGGGAGGACAGGGTCAGTGGGAGATACGCAGTATTTT. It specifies CASSLAGRTGSVGDTQYF.

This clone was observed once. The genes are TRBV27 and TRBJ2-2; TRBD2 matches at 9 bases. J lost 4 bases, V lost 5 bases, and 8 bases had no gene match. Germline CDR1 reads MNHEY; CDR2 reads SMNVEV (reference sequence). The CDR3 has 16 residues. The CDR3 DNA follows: TGTGCCAGCAGTACAACGGGACTAGCCACCACCGGGGAGCTGTTTTTT. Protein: CASSTTGLATTGELFF.

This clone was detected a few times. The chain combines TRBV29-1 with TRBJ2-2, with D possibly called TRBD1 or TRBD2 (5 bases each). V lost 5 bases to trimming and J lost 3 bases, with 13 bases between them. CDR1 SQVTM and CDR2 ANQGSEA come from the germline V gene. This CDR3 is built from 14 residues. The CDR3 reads CSVHWGSDTGELFF. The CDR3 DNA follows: TGCAGCGTTCATTGGGGGTCGGACACCGGGGAGCTGTTTTTT.

The CDR3, as DNA: TGTGCCAGCAGACTTACAGGGATCACCGGGGAGCTGTTTTTT. Translating gives CASRLTGITGELFF. The chain uses TRBV27 and TRBJ2-2, with D perhaps TRBD1 (6 bases). The germline V and J ends were trimmed by 6 bases and 4 bases, with 12 bases remaining between them. The CDR3 runs 14 residues. In germline, CDR1 is MNHEY, CDR2 SMNVEV (reference sequence).

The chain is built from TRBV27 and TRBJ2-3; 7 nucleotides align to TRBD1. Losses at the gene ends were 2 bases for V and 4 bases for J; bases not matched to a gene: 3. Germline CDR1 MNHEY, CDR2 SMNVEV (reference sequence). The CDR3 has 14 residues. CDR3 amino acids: CASSLKQGADTQYF. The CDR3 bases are TGTGCCAGCAGTTTAAAGCAGGGGGCAGATACGCAGTATTTT.

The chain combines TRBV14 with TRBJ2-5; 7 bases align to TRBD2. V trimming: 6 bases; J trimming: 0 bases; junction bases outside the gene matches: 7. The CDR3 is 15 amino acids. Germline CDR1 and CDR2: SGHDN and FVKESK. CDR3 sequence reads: CASSRGRGDQETQYF. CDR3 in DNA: TGTGCCAGCAGTCGGGGCCGGGGGGACCAAGAGACCCAGTACTTC. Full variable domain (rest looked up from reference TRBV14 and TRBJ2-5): EAGVTQFPSHSVIEKGQTVTLRCDPISGHDNLYWYRRVMGKEIKFLLHFVKESKQDESGMPNNRFLAERTGGTYSTLKVQPAELEDSGVYFCASSRGRGDQETQYFGPGTRLLVL.

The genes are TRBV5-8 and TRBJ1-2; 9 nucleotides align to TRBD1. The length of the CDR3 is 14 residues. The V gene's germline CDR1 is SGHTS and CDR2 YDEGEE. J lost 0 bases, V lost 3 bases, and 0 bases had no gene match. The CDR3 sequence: CASSWDRANYGYTF. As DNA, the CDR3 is TGTGCCAGCAGCTGGGACAGGGCTAACTATGGCTACACCTTC.

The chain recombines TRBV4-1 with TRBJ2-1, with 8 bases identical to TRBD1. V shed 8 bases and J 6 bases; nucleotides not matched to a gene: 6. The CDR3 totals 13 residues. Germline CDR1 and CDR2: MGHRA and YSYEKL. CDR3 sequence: CASGQDRVNEQFF. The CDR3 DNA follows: TGCGCCAGCGGACAGGACAGGGTCAATGAGCAGTTCTTC.

CDR3 coding DNA: TGTGCCAGCTCCGGCCTAAGGACAGGGGGCTTCCACTACGAGCAGTACTTC. Its translation: CASSGLRTGGFHYEQYF. The rearrangement uses TRBV2 and TRBJ2-7; TRBD1 aligns across 11 bases. Trimming removed 8 bases from V and 3 bases from J; junction bases left unmatched: 15. Looked up from germline, CDR1 is SNHLY and CDR2 is FYNNEI. This CDR3 spans 17 amino acids.

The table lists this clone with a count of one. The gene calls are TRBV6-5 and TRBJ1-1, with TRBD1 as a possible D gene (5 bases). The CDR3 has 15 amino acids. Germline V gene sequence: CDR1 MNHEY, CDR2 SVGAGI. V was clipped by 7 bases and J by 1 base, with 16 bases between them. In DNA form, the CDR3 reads TGTGCCAGCAAGCCCCCCGGGGGGAGGAACACTGAAGCTTTCTTT. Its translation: CASKPPGGRNTEAFF.

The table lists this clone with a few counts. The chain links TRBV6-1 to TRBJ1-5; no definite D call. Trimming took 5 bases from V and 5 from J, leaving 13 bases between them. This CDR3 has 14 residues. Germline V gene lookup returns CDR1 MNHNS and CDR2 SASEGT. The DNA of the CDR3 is TGTGCCAGCAGTCGATCCGAGGGAGATCAGCCCCAGCATTTT. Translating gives CASSRSEGDQPQHF.

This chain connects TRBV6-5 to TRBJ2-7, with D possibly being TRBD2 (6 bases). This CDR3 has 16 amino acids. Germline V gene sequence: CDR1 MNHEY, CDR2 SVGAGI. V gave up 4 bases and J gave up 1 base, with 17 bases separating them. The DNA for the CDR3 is TGTGCCAGCAGTTTGGACGGGAGAACGGGGTCCTACGAGCAGTACTTC. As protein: CASSLDGRTGSYEQYF.

CDR3 coding DNA: TGTGCCAGCGGTGGGGGGTTCACTAATGAAAAACTGTTTTTT. Translating it yields CASGGGFTNEKLFF. V usage is TRBV7-9 and J usage is TRBJ1-4; possible D gene TRBD1, 5 bases. V was shortened by 8 bases and J by 2 bases, with 12 bases between the two germline ends. CDR3 size: 14 residues. Germline CDR1 is SEHNR and CDR2 is FQNEAQ (reference sequence).

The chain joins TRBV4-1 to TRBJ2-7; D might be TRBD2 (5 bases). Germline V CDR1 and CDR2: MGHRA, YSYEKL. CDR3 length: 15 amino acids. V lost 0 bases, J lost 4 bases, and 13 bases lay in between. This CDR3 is CASSQDWERRYEQYF. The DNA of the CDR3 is TGCGCCAGCAGCCAAGATTGGGAGAGGAGGTACGAGCAGTACTTC.

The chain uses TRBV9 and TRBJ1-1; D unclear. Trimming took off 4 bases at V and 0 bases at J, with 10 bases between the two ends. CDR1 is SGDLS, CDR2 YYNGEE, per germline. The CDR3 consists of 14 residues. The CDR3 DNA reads TGTGCCAGCAGCCAACAGTCGATGAACACTGAAGCTTTCTTT. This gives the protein CASSQQSMNTEAFF.

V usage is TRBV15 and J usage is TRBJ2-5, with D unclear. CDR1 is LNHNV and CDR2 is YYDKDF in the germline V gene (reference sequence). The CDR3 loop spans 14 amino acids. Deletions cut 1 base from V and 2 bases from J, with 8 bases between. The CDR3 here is CATSRVQAQETQYF. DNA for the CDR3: TGTGCCACCAGCAGAGTTCAAGCACAAGAGACCCAGTACTTC.

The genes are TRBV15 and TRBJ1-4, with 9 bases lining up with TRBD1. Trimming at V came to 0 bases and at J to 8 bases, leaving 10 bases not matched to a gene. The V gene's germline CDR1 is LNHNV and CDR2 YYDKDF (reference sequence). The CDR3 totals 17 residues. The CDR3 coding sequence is TGTGCCACCAGCAGAGATATACCGGGACAGGGAAAAGAAAAACTGTTTTTT. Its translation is CATSRDIPGQGKEKLFF. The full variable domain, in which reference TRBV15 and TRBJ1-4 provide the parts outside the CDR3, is DAMVIQNPRYQVTQFGKPVTLSCSQTLNHNVMYWYQQKSSQAPKLLFHYYDKDFNNEADTPDNFQSRRPNTSFCFLDIRSPGLGDTAMYLCATSRDIPGQGKEKLFFGSGTQLSVL.

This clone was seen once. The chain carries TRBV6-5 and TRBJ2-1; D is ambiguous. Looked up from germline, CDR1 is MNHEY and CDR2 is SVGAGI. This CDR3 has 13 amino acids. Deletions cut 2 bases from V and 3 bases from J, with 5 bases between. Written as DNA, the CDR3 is TGTGCCAGCAGTTACGACCTCTACAATGAGCAGTTCTTC. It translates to CASSYDLYNEQFF.